This T cell receptor beta chain originates from a study of shared clonotypes between healthy human individuals. Sequencing was performed with immunoSEQ multiplex PCR; in TCRdb, only in-frame clones are kept and a portion is missing. The data contain about 600,000 clones, approximately 97% of them singletons. This CDR3 spans 15 amino acids. V was clipped by 1 base and J by 9 bases, with 16 bases between them. CDR1 SGHAT and CDR2 FQNNGV come from the germline V gene. J is TRBJ2-1 and V is TRBV11-2; perhaps TRBD1 as D (6 bases). Sample: naive CD4+ T cells sorted from blood. The subset here: CD45RA+ positively selected. This clonotype was sampled from a woman aged 25 to 39 in good health. CDR3 nucleotide sequence: TGTGCCAGCAGCTTAGGAGGGAGCCCCAGGGGTGAGCAGTTCTTC. It is translated as CASSLGGSPRGEQFF.